This T cell receptor beta chain was identified in a study of CD8 T cells in Susac syndrome. Negative isolation was used for CD8+ and CD4+ T cells, and FACS enrichment was applied to TEMRA cells. Per germline, CDR1 MNHEY and CDR2 SMNVEV (reference sequence). The junction had 17 bases not matched to a gene; V was cut back by 7 bases and J by 5 bases. The CDR3 spans 18 residues. The RNA, about 0.45 to 1 ug, was put through reverse transcription using random hexamers. Multiplex PCR with immunoSEQ amplified the TCR beta CDR3 across 54 Vbeta and 13 Jbeta. TCRdb itself ran the immunoSEQ multiplex PCR reads through MiXCR, one entry per CDR3 protein. Among around 200,000 distinct CDR3 sequences listed, 85% to 95% were seen once.

This receptor was taken from a human donor in good health. Sequencing used CD4+ T cells from PBMCs. The chain employs TRBV27 and TRBJ2-1, with TRBD1 matching over 10 bases. The CDR3: CASNPTYVTGTGDNEQFF. The CDR3 coding sequence is TGTGCCAGCAATCCTACTTATGTGACCGGGACAGGGGACAATGAGCAGTTCTTC.